The T cell receptor beta chain described here comes from a study of T-cell reconstitution after alpha-beta-depleted transplantation in children (dated by TCRdb to about 2016). Turning to the overall study: Using TCR repertoire profiling, the study followed T-cell immune reconstitution in a quantitative way in children after TCRalphabeta/CD19-depleted allogeneic hematopoietic cell transplantation. Overall results and qualifications from the work: The high TCRbeta diversity at day 60 in some patients was ascribed to recipient T cells and intrathymic progenitors that had survived conditioning. Over the following months the frequencies of hyperexpanded clones went down, and after one year T-cell counts and TCRbeta diversity were mostly credited to newly produced T cells. About two months after transplant, the apparently early recovery of alphabetaT-cell counts reportedly depended on just several hundred clones that had expanded rapidly and came from non-depleted graft cells.

The CDR3, from cysteine to phenylalanine, totals 17 residues. Just the 51-base CDR3 DNA is kept, in frame starting at base 1. Concerning this clonotype: The antigen it recognizes is unknown. The input lacks base qualities; no much larger clone sits a single base away.

The library was prepared using PCR. Sequencing was performed on an Illumina HiSeq 2500. To normalize quantification of the TCRbeta repertoire, the TCR libraries were built with molecular barcoding that relied on unique molecular identifiers. TCRdb handled the public reads itself, with Q25 trimming in fastp and clone calling in MiXCR, and kept productive beta chains. Identical CDR3 proteins give one entry, which carries the most common genes and DNA. The table for this sample lists 500,000 to 750,000 distinct CDR3 sequences; 10% to 15% of them were counted only once. About 2% of the sample is taken by the ten largest. Read against the paper, the sample's treatment or condition label means: allogeneic hematopoietic cell transplantation with graft depleted of TCRalphabeta T cells and CD19 B cells. Transplant recipients were children who received TCRalphabeta/CD19-depleted allogeneic hematopoietic cell grafts.

The V gene is TRBV21-1 and the J gene is TRBJ2-7; the table's D gene call, TRBD2, was not cross checked with the DNA. TRBV21-1 constitutes a pseudogene. The sample in question was PBMCs, mostly from graft donor cells, obtained 360 days after TCRalphabeta/CD19-depleted stem cell transplant. This sequence originates from a male patient younger than 18 who had a stem cell transplant for acute myeloid leukemia, so the T cells may come from the graft donor. The CDR3 region: CASTLEVLAEFPYEQYF. The DNA is TGTGCCAGCACCCTAGAGGTCCTAGCGGAATTCCCCTACGAGCAGTACTTC.